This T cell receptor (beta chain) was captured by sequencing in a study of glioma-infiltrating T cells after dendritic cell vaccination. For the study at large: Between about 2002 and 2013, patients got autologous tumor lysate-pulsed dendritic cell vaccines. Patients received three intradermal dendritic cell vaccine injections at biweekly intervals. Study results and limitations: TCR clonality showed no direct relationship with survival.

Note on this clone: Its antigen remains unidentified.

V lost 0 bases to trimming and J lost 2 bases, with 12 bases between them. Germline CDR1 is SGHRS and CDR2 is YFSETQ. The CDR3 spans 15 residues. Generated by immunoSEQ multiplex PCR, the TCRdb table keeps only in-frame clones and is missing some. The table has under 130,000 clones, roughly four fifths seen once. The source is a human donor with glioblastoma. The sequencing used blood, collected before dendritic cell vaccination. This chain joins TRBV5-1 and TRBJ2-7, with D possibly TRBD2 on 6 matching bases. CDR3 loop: CASSLDPGVAYEQYF. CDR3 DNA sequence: TGCGCCAGCAGCTTGGACCCGGGGGTAGCCTACGAGCAGTACTTC.